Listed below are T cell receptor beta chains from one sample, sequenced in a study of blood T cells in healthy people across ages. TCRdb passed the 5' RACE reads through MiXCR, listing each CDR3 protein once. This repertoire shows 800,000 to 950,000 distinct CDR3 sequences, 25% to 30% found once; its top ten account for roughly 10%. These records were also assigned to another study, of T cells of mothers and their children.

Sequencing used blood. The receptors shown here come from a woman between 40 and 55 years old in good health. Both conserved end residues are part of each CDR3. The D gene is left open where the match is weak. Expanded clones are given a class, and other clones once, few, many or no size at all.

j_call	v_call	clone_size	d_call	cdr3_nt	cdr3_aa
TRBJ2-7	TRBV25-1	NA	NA	TGTGCCAGCAGTGACCCGGGACGGACCTACGAGCAGTACTTC	CASSDPGRTYEQYF
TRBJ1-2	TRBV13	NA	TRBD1	TGTGCCAGCAGCAGGCGACAGGGGGTTCACGGCTACACCTTC	CASSRRQGVHGYTF
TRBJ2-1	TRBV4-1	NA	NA	TGCGCCAGCAGCCCCGAGGCTGGTGAGCAGTTCTTC	CASSPEAGEQFF
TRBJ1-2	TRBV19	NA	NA	TGTGCCAGTATGGACAGAGGCTATGGCTACACCTTC	CASMDRGYGYTF
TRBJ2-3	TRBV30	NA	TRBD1	TGTGCCTGGAGTGTAGGTGGGGTTGAGGGACAGGGGGCCCACCGCCACACAGATGCGCAGTATTTT	CAWSVGGVEGQGAHRHTDAQYF
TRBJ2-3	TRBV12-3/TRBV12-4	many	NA	TGTGCCAGCAGTTATTCCAGCACAGATACGCAGTATTTT	CASSYSSTDTQYF
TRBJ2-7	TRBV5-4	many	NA	TGTGCCAGCAGTACGGACCTCTACGAGCAGTACTTC	CASSTDLYEQYF
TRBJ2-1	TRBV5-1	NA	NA	TGCGCCAGCAGCTTGGCAGGGAAATCCTACAATGAGCAGTTCTTC	CASSLAGKSYNEQFF
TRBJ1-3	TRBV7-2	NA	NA	TGTGCCAGCAGCCCTCCCCCCTCTGGAAACACCATATATTTT	CASSPPPSGNTIYF
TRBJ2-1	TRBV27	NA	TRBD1	TGTGCCAGCACTACAGGGGGCAATGAGCAGTTCTTC	CASTTGGNEQFF
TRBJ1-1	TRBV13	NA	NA	TGTGCCAGCAGCTTATTACAGACCAAAAACACTGAAGCTTTCTTT	CASSLLQTKNTEAFF
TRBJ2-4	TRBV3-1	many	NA	TGTGCCAGCAGCCAGCCGGCTACCAAAAACATTCAGTACTTC	CASSQPATKNIQYF
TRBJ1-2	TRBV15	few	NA	TGTGCCACCAGCAGAGATTACCAGGGGCGACTGAACTATGGCTACACCTTC	CATSRDYQGRLNYGYTF
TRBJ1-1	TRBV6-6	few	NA	TGTGCCAGCAGTTGGGGGGGGCGCGACGGGATTGAAGCTTTCTTT	CASSWGGRDGIEAFF
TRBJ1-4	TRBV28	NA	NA	TGTGCCAGCAGTTTATTTTCGGCAAGGAATGAAAAACTGTTTTTT	CASSLFSARNEKLFF
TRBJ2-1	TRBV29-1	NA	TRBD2	TGCAGCGTTGAAGATGGGCGGGGGGCCTTAGGGAATGAGCAGTTCTTC	CSVEDGRGALGNEQFF
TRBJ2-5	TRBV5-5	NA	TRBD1	TGTGCCAACAGCTTCAGGGGGCTCGAGACCCAGTACTTC	CANSFRGLETQYF
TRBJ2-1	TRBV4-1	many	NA	TGCGCCAGCAGCCAAGGAAACAATGAGCAGTTCTTC	CASSQGNNEQFF
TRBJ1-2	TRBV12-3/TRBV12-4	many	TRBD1	TGTGCCAGCAGTTCGATGACAGGGGGCATTGGCTACACCTTC	CASSSMTGGIGYTF
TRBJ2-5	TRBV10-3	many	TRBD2	TGTGCCATCAGTGGTAGTGGACTAGCGGGGGCAGAGACCCAGTACTTC	CAISGSGLAGAETQYF
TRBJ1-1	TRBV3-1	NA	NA	TGTGCCAGCAGCCAATTTACGGCTGAAGCTTTCTTT	CASSQFTAEAFF